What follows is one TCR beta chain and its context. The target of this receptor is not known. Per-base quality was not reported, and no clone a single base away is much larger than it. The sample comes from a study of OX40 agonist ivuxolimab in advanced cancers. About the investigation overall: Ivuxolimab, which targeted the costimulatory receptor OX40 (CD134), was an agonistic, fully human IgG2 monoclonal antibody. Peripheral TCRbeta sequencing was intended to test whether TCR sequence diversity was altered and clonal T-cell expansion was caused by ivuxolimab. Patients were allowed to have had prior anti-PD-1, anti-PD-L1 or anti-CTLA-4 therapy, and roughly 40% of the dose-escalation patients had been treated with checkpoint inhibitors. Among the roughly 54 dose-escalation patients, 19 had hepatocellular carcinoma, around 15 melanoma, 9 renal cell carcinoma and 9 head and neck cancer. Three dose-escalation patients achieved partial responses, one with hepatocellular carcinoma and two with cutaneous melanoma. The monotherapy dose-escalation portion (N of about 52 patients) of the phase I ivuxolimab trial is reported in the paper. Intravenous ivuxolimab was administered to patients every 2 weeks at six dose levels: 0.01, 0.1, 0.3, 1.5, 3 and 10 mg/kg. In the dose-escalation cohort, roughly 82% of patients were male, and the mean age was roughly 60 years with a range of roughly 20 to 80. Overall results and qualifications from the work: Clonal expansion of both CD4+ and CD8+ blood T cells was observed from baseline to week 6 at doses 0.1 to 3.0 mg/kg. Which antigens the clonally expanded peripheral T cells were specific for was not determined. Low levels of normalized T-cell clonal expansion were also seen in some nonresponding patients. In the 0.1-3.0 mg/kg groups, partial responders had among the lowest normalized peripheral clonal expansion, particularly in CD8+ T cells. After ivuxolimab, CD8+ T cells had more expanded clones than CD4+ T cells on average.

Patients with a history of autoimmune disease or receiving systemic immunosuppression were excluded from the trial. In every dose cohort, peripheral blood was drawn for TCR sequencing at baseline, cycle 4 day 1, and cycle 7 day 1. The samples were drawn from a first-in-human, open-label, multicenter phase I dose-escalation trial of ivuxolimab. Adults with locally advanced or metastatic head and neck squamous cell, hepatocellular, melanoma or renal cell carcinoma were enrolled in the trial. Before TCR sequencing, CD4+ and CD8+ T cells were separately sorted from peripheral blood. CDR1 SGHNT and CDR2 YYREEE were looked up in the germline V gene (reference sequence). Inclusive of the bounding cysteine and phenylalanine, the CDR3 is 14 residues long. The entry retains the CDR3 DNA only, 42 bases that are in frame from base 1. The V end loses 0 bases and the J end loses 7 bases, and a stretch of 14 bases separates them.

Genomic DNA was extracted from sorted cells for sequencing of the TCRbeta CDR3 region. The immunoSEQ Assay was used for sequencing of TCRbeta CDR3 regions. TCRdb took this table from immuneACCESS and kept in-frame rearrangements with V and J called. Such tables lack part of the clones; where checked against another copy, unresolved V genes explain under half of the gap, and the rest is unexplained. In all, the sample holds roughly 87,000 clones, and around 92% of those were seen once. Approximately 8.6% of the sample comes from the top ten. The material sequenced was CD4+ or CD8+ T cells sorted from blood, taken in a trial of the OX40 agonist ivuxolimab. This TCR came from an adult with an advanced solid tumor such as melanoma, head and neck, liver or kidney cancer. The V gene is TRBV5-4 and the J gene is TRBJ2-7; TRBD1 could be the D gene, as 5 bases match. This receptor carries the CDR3 CASSLGGQGREQYF. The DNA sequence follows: TGTGCCAGCAGCTTGGGGGGCCAGGGTCGGGAGCAGTACTTC.